This T cell receptor (beta chain) was captured by sequencing in a study of technical replicates of blood from a handful of donors. CDR3 length: 13 amino acids. Trimming pared 5 bases from V and 8 bases from J, leaving 15 bases between. Germline values: CDR1 SGHNT, CDR2 YENEEA. Profiled with immunoSEQ multiplex PCR; TCRdb holds only in-frame clones, not every one. This sample yields over 85,000 clones, of which about 96% are seen a single time; around 0.4% belongs to the top ten. The V gene is TRBV11-3, the J gene TRBJ1-2, with D perhaps TRBD1 (5 bases). Sample: T cells isolated from PBMCs. The receptor comes from a human donor in good health. CDR3: CASSRAGGGGYTF. For the CDR3, the DNA is TGTGCCAGCAGCCGGGCCGGGGGAGGAGGCTACACCTTC. Combining the CDR3 with reference TRBV11-3 and TRBJ1-2 gives the whole variable domain EAGVVQSPRYKIIEKKQPVAFWCNPISGHNTLYWYLQNLGQGPELLIRYENEEAVDDSQLPKDRFSAERLKGVDSTLKIQPAELGDSAVYLCASSRAGGGGYTFGSGTRLTVV.